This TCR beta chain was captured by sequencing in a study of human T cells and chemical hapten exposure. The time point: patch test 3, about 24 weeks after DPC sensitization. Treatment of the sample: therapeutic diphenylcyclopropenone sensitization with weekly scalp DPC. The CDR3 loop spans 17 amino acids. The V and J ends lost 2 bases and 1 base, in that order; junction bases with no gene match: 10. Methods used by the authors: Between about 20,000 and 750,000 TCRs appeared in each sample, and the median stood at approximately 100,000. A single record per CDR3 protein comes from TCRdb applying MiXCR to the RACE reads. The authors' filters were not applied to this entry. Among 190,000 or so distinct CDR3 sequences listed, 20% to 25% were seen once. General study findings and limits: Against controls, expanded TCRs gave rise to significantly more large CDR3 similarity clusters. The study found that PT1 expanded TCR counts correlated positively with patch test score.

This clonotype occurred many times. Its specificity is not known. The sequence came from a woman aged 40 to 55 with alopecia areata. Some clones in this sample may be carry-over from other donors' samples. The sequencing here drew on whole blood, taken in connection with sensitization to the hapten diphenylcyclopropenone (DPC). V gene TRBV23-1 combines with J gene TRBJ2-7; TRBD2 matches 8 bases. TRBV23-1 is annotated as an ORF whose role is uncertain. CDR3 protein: CASSQVIGTSPSYEQYF. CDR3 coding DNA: TGCGCCAGCAGTCAAGTCATTGGGACTAGTCCTTCCTACGAGCAGTACTTC.